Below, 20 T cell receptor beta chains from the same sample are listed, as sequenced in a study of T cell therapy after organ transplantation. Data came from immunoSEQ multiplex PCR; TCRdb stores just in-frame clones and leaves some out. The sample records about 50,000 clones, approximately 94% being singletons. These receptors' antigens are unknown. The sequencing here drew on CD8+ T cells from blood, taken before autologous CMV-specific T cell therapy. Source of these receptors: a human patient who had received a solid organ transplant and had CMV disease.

CDR3 in DNA: TGTGCCAGCAGCCAAGAACCGGGACTACACTATGGCTACACCTTC. Translating it yields CASSQEPGLHYGYTF. The rearrangement uses TRBV14 and TRBJ1-2; D may be TRBD1 (5 bases). Germline assignment: CDR1 SGHDN and CDR2 FVKESK. V lost 0 bases and J lost 3, with 11 bases in between. The CDR3 contains 15 residues.

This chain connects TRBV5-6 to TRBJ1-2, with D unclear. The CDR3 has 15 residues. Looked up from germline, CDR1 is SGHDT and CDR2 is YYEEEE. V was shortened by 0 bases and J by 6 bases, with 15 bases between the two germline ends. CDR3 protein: CASSLVRQTNDGYTF. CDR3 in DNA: TGTGCCAGCAGCTTGGTACGGCAGACCAACGATGGCTACACCTTC.

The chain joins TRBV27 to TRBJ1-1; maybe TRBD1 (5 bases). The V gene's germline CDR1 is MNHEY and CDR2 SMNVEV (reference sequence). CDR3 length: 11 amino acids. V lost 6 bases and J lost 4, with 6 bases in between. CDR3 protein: CASRQGTEAFF. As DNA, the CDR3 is TGTGCCAGCAGGCAGGGCACTGAAGCTTTCTTT.

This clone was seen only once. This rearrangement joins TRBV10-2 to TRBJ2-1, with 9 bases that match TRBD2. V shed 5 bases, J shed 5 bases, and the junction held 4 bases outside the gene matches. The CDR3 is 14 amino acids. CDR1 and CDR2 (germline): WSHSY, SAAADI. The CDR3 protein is CASSPLAGNNEQFF. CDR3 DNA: TGCGCCAGCAGTCCTCTAGCGGGGAACAATGAGCAGTTCTTC.

The CDR3 DNA reads as TGCAGCGTTTGGGACAGGGGGAACATTAATGAAAAACTGTTTTTT. Translated, it gives CSVWDRGNINEKLFF. The chain is built from TRBV29-1 and TRBJ1-4; 11 bases match TRBD1. Germline-derived CDR1 and CDR2 are SQVTM and ANQGSEA. With 5 bases clipped from V and 4 bases from J, the junction kept 6 bases outside the gene matches. The CDR3 contains 15 residues.

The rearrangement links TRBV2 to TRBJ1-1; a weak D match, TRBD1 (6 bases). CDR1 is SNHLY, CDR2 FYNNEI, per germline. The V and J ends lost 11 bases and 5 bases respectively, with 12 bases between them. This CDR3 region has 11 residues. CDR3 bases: TGTGCCGTCCGCAGGGGAACTGAAGCTTTCTTT. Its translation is CAVRRGTEAFF.

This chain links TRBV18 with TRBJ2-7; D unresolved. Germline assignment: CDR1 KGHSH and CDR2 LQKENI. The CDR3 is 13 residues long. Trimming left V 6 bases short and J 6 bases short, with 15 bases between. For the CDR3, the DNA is TGTGCCAGCTCGCGTCAACCAGGTGCCGAGCAGTACTTC. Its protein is CASSRQPGAEQYF.

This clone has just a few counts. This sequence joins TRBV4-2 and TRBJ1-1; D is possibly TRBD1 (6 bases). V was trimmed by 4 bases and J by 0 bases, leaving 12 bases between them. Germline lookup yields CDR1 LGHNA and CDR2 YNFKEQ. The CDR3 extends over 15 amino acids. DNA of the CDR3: TGTGCCAGCAGCCCGGAGCGGGGGCTGAACACTGAAGCTTTCTTT. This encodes CASSPERGLNTEAFF.

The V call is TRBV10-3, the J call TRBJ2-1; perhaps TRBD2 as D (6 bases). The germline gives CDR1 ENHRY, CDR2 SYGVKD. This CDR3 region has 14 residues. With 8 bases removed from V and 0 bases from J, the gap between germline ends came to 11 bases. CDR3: CAIQLEGSYNEQFF. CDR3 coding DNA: TGTGCCATCCAACTGGAGGGCTCCTACAATGAGCAGTTCTTC.

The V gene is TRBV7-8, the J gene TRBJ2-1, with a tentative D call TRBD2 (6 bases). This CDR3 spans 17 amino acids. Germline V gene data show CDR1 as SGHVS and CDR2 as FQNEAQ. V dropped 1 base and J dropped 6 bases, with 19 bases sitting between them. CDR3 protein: CASSLEIEGEDGNEQFF. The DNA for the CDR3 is TGTGCCAGCAGCTTAGAAATAGAAGGGGAGGACGGCAATGAGCAGTTCTTC.

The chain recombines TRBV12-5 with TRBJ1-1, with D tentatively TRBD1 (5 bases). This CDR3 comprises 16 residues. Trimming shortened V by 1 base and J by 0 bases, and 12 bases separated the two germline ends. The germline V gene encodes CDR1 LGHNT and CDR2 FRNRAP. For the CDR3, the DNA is TGTGCTAGTGGTTTGGGGGTCGGGGCCCTGAACACTGAAGCTTTCTTT. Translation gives CASGLGVGALNTEAFF. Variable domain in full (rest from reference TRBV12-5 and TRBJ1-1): DARVTQTPRHKVTEMGQEVTMRCQPILGHNTVFWYRQTMMQGLELLAYFRNRAPLDDSGMPKDRFSAEMPDATLATLKIQPSEPRDSAVYFCASGLGVGALNTEAFFGQGTRLTVV.

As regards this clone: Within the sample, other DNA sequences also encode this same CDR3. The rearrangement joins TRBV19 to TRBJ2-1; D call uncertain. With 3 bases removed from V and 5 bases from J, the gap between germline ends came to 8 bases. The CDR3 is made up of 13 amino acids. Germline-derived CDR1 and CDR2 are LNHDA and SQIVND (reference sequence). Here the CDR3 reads CASSIEPNNEQFF. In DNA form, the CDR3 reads TGTGCCAGTAGTATTGAACCTAACAATGAGCAGTTCTTC.

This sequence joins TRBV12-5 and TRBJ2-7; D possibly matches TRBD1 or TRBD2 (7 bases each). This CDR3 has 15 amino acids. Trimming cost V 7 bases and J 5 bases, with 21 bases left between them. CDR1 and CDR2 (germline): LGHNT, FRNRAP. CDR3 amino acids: CASALREGALNEQYF. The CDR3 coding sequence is TGTGCTAGTGCCCTTAGGGAGGGGGCCCTTAACGAGCAGTACTTC.

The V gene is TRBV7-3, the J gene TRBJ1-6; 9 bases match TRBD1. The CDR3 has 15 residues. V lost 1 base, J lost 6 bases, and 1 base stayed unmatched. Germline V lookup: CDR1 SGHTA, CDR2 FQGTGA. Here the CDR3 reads CASSLRGQGNSPLHF. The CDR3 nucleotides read TGTGCCAGCAGCTTAAGGGGACAGGGTAATTCACCCCTCCACTTT.

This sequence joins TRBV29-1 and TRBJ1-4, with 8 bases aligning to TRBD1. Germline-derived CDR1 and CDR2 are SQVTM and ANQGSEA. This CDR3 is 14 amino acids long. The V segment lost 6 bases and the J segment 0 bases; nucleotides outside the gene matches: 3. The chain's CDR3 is CSVTGDPTNEKLFF. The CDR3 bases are TGCAGCGTGACAGGGGATCCAACTAATGAAAAACTGTTTTTT.

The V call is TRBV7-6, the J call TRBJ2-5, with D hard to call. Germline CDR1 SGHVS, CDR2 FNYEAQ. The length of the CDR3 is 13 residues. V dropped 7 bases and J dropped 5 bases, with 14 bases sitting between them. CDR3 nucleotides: TGTGCCAGCACCCCGACATGGCAGGAGACCCAGTACTTC. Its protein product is CASTPTWQETQYF.

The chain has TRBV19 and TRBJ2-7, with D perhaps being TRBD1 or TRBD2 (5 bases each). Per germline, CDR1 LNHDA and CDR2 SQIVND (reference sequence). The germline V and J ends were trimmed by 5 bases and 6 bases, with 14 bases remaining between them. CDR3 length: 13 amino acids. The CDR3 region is CASSPGAAPEQYF. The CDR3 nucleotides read TGTGCCAGTAGTCCCGGGGCGGCTCCCGAGCAGTACTTC.

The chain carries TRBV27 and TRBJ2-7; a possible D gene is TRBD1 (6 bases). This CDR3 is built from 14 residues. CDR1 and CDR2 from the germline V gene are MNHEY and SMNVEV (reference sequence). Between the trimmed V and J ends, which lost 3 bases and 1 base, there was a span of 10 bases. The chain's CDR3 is CASSFNRASYEQYF. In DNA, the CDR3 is TGTGCCAGCAGTTTCAACAGGGCATCCTACGAGCAGTACTTC.

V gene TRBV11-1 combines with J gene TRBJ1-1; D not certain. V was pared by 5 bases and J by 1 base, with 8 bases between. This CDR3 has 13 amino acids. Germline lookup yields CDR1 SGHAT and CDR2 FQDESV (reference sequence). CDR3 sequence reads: CASSPVGNTEAFF. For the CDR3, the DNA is TGTGCCAGCAGCCCTGTGGGGAACACTGAAGCTTTCTTT.

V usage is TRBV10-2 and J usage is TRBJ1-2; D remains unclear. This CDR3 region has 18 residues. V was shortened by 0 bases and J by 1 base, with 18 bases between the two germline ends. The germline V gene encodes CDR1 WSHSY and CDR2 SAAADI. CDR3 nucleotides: TGCGCCAGCAGTGAGTCGAGGGAGCGGCAGTCAGTTAACTATGGCTACACCTTC. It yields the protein CASSESRERQSVNYGYTF.